This is a list of T cell receptor beta chains from one sample in a study of cytomegalovirus exposure and HLA in healthy donors. The protocol was immunoSEQ multiplex PCR, while the TCRdb copy is restricted to in-frame clones and leaves out a portion. The sample records 100,000 or so clones, roughly four fifths being singletons. Sequencing was carried out using PBMCs. These receptor sequences come from a male donor in good health and CMV-seropositive. Each CDR3 is given with its conserved first and last residue. A D gene is named only where the DNA matches it firmly. The size field is filled for only some rows; it gives once, few, many or a size class.

CDR3nt	CDR3aa	v_gene	j_gene	d_gene	abundance	len
TGTGCCAGTAATCAACGGGGATTAGATGAAAAACTGTTTTTT	CASNQRGLDEKLFF	TRBV19	TRBJ1-4	-	once	14
TGTGCCAGCAGGGCCAGACAGGGTTCACCCCTCCACTTT	CASRARQGSPLHF	TRBV2	TRBJ1-6	TRBD1	-	13
TGTGCCAGCAGACGGACAGATACGCAGTATTTT	CASRRTDTQYF	TRBV6-5	TRBJ2-3	-	-	11
TGCGCCGGCAAACGCGAAAGGGGTAGATACAATGAGCAGTTCTTC	CAGKRERGRYNEQFF	TRBV10-1	TRBJ2-1	-	-	15
TGTGCCAGCAGGTGGGACACGGACACTGAAGCTTTCTTT	CASRWDTDTEAFF	TRBV28	TRBJ1-1	-	-	13
TGCGCCAGCAGCCAAGGGGCTCAGGGGTTCTATGGCTACACCTTC	CASSQGAQGFYGYTF	TRBV4-1	TRBJ1-2	-	-	15
TGTGCCAGCAGTGCCCCGGGACAGGGAAGAGGTGGCTACACCTTC	CASSAPGQGRGGYTF	TRBV28	TRBJ1-2	TRBD1	-	15
TGTGCCAGTAGTATTGGGGGACTAGCGAATGGCGAGCAGTACTTC	CASSIGGLANGEQYF	TRBV19	TRBJ2-7	TRBD2	-	15
TGTGCCAGCAGCCAGAGACAGACTAATGAAAAACTGTTTTTT	CASSQRQTNEKLFF	TRBV11-3	TRBJ1-4	-	-	14
TGTGCCAGCAGTGAACAAACAGGGAACAATGAGCAGTTCTTC	CASSEQTGNNEQFF	TRBV6-1	TRBJ2-1	-	-	14
TGTGCCAGCCATACAGTTATGAACACTGAAGCTTTCTTT	CASHTVMNTEAFF	TRBV14	TRBJ1-1	-	-	13
TGTGCCAGTAGTACCAGGGACAGGGGCGGGTCACCCCTCCACTTT	CASSTRDRGGSPLHF	TRBV19	TRBJ1-6	TRBD1	-	15
TGTGCCAGCAGCCAGACGGGACAGGGAAAGACCCAGTACTTC	CASSQTGQGKTQYF	TRBV7-7	TRBJ2-5	TRBD1	-	14
TGTGCCAGCAGCCAAGAGGCCGACACAGATACGCAGTATTTT	CASSQEADTDTQYF	TRBV4-2	TRBJ2-3	-	-	14
TGCGCCAGCAGCTCCGAGAGCGGGGGGGGGACAGATACGCAGTATTTT	CASSSESGGGTDTQYF	TRBV5-1	TRBJ2-3	TRBD2	once	16
TGCGCCAGCAGCCAAGTCTCCCAGGGTGCCGGAAACACCATATATTTT	CASSQVSQGAGNTIYF	TRBV4-1	TRBJ1-3	-	-	16
TGTGCCAGCCTCCCAGGGGGTTACGCCAAGACCCAGTACTTC	CASLPGGYAKTQYF	TRBV28	TRBJ2-5	TRBD1	-	14
TGTGCCAGCAGCCCCAGCGGGGGGGTCAACATTCAGTACTTC	CASSPSGGVNIQYF	TRBV7-3	TRBJ2-4	TRBD2	-	14
TGTGCCAGCAGTGAATCCCCCAGGGTGGGCACCGGGGAGCTGTTTTTT	CASSESPRVGTGELFF	TRBV25-1	TRBJ2-2	-	-	16
TGTGCCAGCAGCTTGGAACAGTATAATTCACCCCTCCACTTT	CASSLEQYNSPLHF	TRBV5-6	TRBJ1-6	-	-	14
TGTGCCAGCAGCCCCGGCGGGACTAGAAGTTTGGGTGCGCAGTATTTT	CASSPGGTRSLGAQYF	TRBV5-6	TRBJ2-3	TRBD2	once	16
TGTGCCAGCAGCCCCCTGACAGGGGGCGATGAAAAACTGTTTTTT	CASSPLTGGDEKLFF	TRBV7-2	TRBJ1-4	TRBD1	-	15
TGCGCCAGCAGCCAAGTTCCGGGTAGCAATCAGCCCCAGCATTTT	CASSQVPGSNQPQHF	TRBV4-1	TRBJ1-5	-	once	15
TGCGCCAGCAGCCGGACTAGCGGGGGGCCCCGGACCCAGTACTTC	CASSRTSGGPRTQYF	TRBV4-1	TRBJ2-5	TRBD2	-	15
TGTGCCAGCAGCGGCCGGGACTTCGGGAATGAGCAGTTCTTC	CASSGRDFGNEQFF	TRBV7-8	TRBJ2-1	-	-	14
TGTGCCAGCAGCCTTCCGGGACAGGGATCGTCCCACTTT	CASSLPGQGSSHF	TRBV7-2	TRBJ1-6	TRBD1	-	13
TGTGCCAGCAGCTTGCGGGACAGGGGGAACTATGGCTACACCTTC	CASSLRDRGNYGYTF	TRBV5-4	TRBJ1-2	TRBD1	-	15
TGTGCCAGCAGTTTCTCTACAGGGCCCTATGGCTACACCTTC	CASSFSTGPYGYTF	TRBV27	TRBJ1-2	-	-	14
TGTGCCAGCAGCTTAGTACCGACTATTTCCTACGAGCAGTACTTC	CASSLVPTISYEQYF	TRBV7-9	TRBJ2-7	-	once	15